The 13 T cell receptor beta chains in this list originate from one sample, sequenced in a study of blood T cell repertoires in COVID-19. Measured with immunoSEQ multiplex PCR; TCRdb has only the in-frame clones, and not every one. Of about 380,000 clones in the sample, about 85% were seen once. Input material: peripheral blood. The receptors originated from a woman in her late teens or twenties with acute or convalescent COVID-19.

The chain uses TRBV5-8 and TRBJ1-5, with unresolved D. The germline CDR1 and CDR2 sequences are SGHTS and YDEGEE. Between the trimmed V and J ends, which lost 0 bases and 0 bases, there was a span of 4 bases. CDR3 length: 14 residues. The CDR3 loop is CASSLADSNQPQHF. The DNA of the CDR3 is TGTGCCAGCAGCTTGGCAGATAGCAATCAGCCCCAGCATTTT.

In this sample, this clone turned up once. The CDR3 region is CASSDYRERSPLHF. The CDR3, as DNA: TGTGCCAGCAGTGATTACAGGGAAAGGTCGCCCCTCCACTTT. The chain couples TRBV6-1 to TRBJ1-6; maybe TRBD1 (6 bases). V lost 3 bases and J lost 13, with 16 bases in between. The CDR3 runs 14 residues. Germline-derived CDR1 and CDR2 are MNHNS and SASEGT.

This chain connects TRBV5-8 to TRBJ1-1, with D maybe TRBD1 (5 bases). Germline values: CDR1 SGHTS, CDR2 YDEGEE. The V end lost 5 bases, the J end lost 1 base, and 15 bases lay between the germline ends. The CDR3 consists of 15 residues. CDR3 amino acids: CASRTRTSGNTEAFF. Here the CDR3 DNA reads TGTGCCAGCAGAACGAGGACATCCGGGAACACTGAAGCTTTCTTT.

This clone has a handful of counts. This chain joins TRBV9 and TRBJ1-1; TRBD1 matches 9 bases. Germline V gives CDR1 SGDLS, CDR2 YYNGEE. The CDR3 covers 12 residues. The V segment lost 3 bases and the J segment 10 bases; nucleotides outside the gene matches: 4. CDR3 sequence reads: CASSGRTGAAFF. The CDR3 DNA follows: TGTGCCAGCAGCGGGCGGACAGGGGCAGCTTTCTTT.

The CDR3 is CASSWQFSGNTIYF. The CDR3 bases are TGTGCCAGTAGTTGGCAGTTCTCTGGAAACACCATATATTTT. The J gene is TRBJ1-3, the V gene TRBV19; D remains unclear. V was trimmed by 5 bases and J by 0 bases, leaving 8 bases between them. Germline CDR1 is LNHDA and CDR2 is SQIVND (reference sequence). The CDR3 sequence is 14 residues long.

This chain uses TRBV28 with TRBJ1-1, with 8 nucleotides matching TRBD1. Germline values: CDR1 MDHEN, CDR2 SYDVKM. Unmatched junction bases numbered 17, after V lost 5 bases and J lost 0 bases. The CDR3 runs 19 residues. The CDR3 DNA reads TGTGCCAGCAGTGAGGGACAGGATCTAGGTGGGCTCATGAACACTGAAGCTTTCTTT. Translation gives CASSEGQDLGGLMNTEAFF. The variable domain in full, with the rest retrieved from reference TRBV28 and TRBJ1-1, is DVKVTQSSRYLVKRTGEKVFLECVQDMDHENMFWYRQDPGLGLRLIYFSYDVKMKEKGDIPEGYSVSREKKERFSLILESASTNQTSMYLCASSEGQDLGGLMNTEAFFGQGTRLTVV.

This clone turned up a few times. CDR3 region: CASSSQGTQYF. Written as DNA, the CDR3 is TGTGCCAGCAGCTCTCAGGGGACCCAGTACTTC. The chain uses TRBV7-9 and TRBJ2-5, with D maybe TRBD1 (5 bases). The germline V gene has CDR1 SEHNR and CDR2 FQNEAQ (reference sequence). The CDR3 totals 11 residues. Deletions cut 4 bases from V and 7 bases from J, with 7 bases between. The full variable domain, its missing parts supplied by reference TRBV7-9 and TRBJ2-5, is DTGVSQNPRHKITKRGQNVTFRCDPISEHNRLYWYRQTLGQGPEFLTYFQNEAQLEKSRLLSDRFSAERPKGSFSTLEIQRTEQGDSAMYLCASSSQGTQYFGPGTRLLVL.

This chain connects TRBV5-1 to TRBJ1-2; no clear D gene. The ends were cut back, 0 bases at V and 3 bases at J, with 9 bases in the middle. Germline V lookup: CDR1 SGHRS, CDR2 YFSETQ. The CDR3 runs to 14 residues. The CDR3 region is CASSLAGADYGYTF. For the CDR3, the DNA is TGCGCCAGCAGCTTGGCCGGAGCGGACTATGGCTACACCTTC.

Only a few counts were recorded for this clone. The J gene is TRBJ2-7, the V gene TRBV10-3, with D unclear. CDR1 is ENHRY, CDR2 SYGVKD, per germline. Trimming pared 0 bases from V and 8 bases from J, leaving 5 bases between. The CDR3 has 11 residues. CDR3 nucleotides: TGTGCCATCAGTGAGTCGGCTCAGCAGTACTTC. Translated, it gives CAISESAQQYF.

The chain combines TRBV14 with TRBJ2-7; 10 bases match TRBD1. The V and J ends lost 4 bases and 2 bases, in that order; junction bases with no gene match: 8. The CDR3 extends over 16 amino acids. Per the germline V gene, CDR1 is SGHDN and CDR2 is FVKESK. The CDR3 sequence is CASSRPRGTGAYEQYF. The CDR3, as DNA: TGTGCCAGCAGCCGCCCTAGAGGGACAGGGGCCTACGAGCAGTACTTC.

The chain carries TRBV10-3 and TRBJ1-5; D is undetermined. Germline lookup yields CDR1 ENHRY and CDR2 SYGVKD. V lost 3 bases and J 3 bases, leaving 3 bases between the germline ends. The CDR3 contains 12 residues. CDR3 nucleotides: TGTGCCATCAGTGACAACAATCAGCCCCAGCATTTT. This gives the protein CAISDNNQPQHF.

CDR3 bases: TGTGCCAGCAGGGCCGGGTTCTCTCAAGAGACCCAGTACTTC. Translating gives CASRAGFSQETQYF. The chain has TRBV25-1 and TRBJ2-5; no clear D. The V gene lost 6 bases and the J gene lost 2 bases, with 13 bases spanning the gap. CDR1 is MGHDK, CDR2 SYGVNS, per germline. CDR3 length: 14 amino acids.

V and J are TRBV3-1 (or the pseudogene TRBV3-2) and TRBJ2-2; 9 nucleotides line up with TRBD1. Germline V gene data show CDR1 as LGHDT and CDR2 as YNNKEL (reference sequence). The length of the CDR3 is 15 residues. The J segment lost 14 bases and the V segment lost 3 bases, leaving 13 bases of the junction unmatched. The CDR3 spells CASSQHQTGGGALFF. The CDR3 nucleotides are TGTGCCAGCAGCCAGCACCAGACAGGGGGGGGAGCTCTGTTTTTT.